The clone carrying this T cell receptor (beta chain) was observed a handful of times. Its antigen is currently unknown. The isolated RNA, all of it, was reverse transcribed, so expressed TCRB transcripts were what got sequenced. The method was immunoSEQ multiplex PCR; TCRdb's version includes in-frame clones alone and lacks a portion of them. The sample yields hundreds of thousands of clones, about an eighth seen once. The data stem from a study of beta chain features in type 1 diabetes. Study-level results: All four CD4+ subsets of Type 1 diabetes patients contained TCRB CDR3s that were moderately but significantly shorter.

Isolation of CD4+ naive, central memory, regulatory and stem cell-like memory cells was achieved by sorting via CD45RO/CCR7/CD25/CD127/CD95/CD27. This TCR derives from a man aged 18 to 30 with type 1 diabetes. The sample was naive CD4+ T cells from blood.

CDR3 loop: CAWSGGPGNTIYF. CDR3 nucleotide sequence: TGTGCCTGGTCGGGCGGGCCTGGAAACACCATATATTTT. This rearrangement joins TRBV30 to TRBJ1-3; D is undetermined. V dropped 5 bases and J dropped 2 bases, with 10 bases sitting between them. Germline values: CDR1 GTSNPN, CDR2 SVGIG (reference sequence). This CDR3 has 13 amino acids. The full variable domain, in which reference TRBV30 and TRBJ1-3 provide the parts outside the CDR3, is SQTIHQWPATLVQPVGSPLSLECTVEGTSNPNLYWYRQAAGRGLQLLFYSVGIGQISSEVPQNLSASRPQDRQFILSSKKLLLSDSGFYLCAWSGGPGNTIYFGEGSWLTVV.